This TCR beta chain was found in a study of OX40 agonist ivuxolimab in advanced cancers. The wider study: A history of anti-PD-1, anti-PD-L1 or anti-CTLA-4 therapy was acceptable, and 40% to 45% had some. Partial responses, seen in three patients, involved one hepatocellular carcinoma and two cutaneous melanomas. Study-level findings and limits: Clonal expansion was seen in CD4+ and CD8+ blood T cells by week 6 at 0.1 to 3.0 mg/kg.

On this clone: Its antigen is not known.

Unmatched junction bases numbered 4, after V lost 2 bases and J lost 4 bases. CDR3 length: 15 residues. Germline values: CDR1 MGHRA, CDR2 YSYEKL. Assay used: immunoSEQ multiplex PCR; TCRdb lists only in-frame clones, some missing. The table records just under 100,000 clones, 94% of them present only once. The rearrangement links TRBV4-1 to TRBJ2-1, with 8 bases matching TRBD2. The sequencing here drew on CD4+ or CD8+ T cells sorted from blood, taken in a trial of the OX40 agonist ivuxolimab. The clonotype originates from an adult with an advanced solid tumor such as melanoma, head and neck, liver or kidney cancer. CDR3 amino acids: CASSQSGGSYNEQFF. The CDR3, as DNA: TGCGCCAGCAGCCAATCGGGGGGGAGTTACAATGAGCAGTTCTTC.